This T cell receptor beta chain derives from a study of blood T cell repertoires in COVID-19. Background on the study: Italy, Spain and the United States were the sources of the convalescent and acute COVID-19 samples.

Clones were sequenced by immunoSEQ multiplex PCR, and TCRdb holds only the in-frame ones, with some missing. This sample has approximately 74,000 clones; 70% to 90% occur once, and the top ten carry 6% to 8.5%. The CDR3 length is 13 residues. Germline-derived CDR1 and CDR2 are LGHDT and YNNKEL (reference sequence). The ends lost 4 bases at V and 8 bases at J; junction bases unmatched: 7. This clone was recorded a few times. Sequencing was done on a sample of peripheral blood. The receptor comes from a man between 65 and 80 years old with acute or convalescent COVID-19. The J gene is TRBJ1-2, the V gene TRBV3-1 (or the pseudogene TRBV3-2); TRBD1 matches 7 bases. For the CDR3, the DNA is TGTGCCAGCAGCCGTACAGGGGTTTTGGGCTACACCTTC. The encoded protein is CASSRTGVLGYTF.